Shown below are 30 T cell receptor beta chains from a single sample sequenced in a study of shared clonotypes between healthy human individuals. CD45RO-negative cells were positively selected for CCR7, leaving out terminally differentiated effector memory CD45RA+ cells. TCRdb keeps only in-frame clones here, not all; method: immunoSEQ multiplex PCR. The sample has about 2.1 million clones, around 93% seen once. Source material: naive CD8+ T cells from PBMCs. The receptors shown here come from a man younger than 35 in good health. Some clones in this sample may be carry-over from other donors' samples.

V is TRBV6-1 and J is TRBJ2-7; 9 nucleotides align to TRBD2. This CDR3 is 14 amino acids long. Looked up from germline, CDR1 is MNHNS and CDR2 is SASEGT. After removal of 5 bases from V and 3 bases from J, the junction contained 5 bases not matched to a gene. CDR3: CASSILAGDYEQYF. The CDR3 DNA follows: TGTGCCAGCAGTATACTAGCGGGTGACTACGAGCAGTACTTC.

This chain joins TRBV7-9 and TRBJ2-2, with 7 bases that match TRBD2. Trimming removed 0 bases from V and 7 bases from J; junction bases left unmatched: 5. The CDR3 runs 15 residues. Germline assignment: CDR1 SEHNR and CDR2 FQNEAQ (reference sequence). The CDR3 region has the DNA TGTGCCAGCAGCTTAGCCGGGACTATCATCGGGGAGCTGTTTTTT. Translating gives CASSLAGTIIGELFF. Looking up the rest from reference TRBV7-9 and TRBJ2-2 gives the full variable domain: DTGVSQNPRHKITKRGQNVTFRCDPISEHNRLYWYRQTLGQGPEFLTYFQNEAQLEKSRLLSDRFSAERPKGSFSTLEIQRTEQGDSAMYLCASSLAGTIIGELFFGEGSRLTVL.

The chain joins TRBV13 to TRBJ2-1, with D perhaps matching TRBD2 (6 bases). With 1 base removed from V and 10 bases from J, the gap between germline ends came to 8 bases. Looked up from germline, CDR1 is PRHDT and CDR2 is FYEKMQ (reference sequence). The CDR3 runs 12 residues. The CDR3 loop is CASSLVSGEQFF. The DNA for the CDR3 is TGTGCCAGCAGCTTAGTTAGCGGCGAGCAGTTCTTC.

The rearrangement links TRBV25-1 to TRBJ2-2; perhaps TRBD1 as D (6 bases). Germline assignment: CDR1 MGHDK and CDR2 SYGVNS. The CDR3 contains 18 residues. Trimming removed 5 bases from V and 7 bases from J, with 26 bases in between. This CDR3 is CASSSGIGFEGVIGELFF. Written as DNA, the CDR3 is TGTGCCAGCAGTTCAGGTATCGGGTTCGAGGGGGTGATCGGGGAGCTGTTTTTT.

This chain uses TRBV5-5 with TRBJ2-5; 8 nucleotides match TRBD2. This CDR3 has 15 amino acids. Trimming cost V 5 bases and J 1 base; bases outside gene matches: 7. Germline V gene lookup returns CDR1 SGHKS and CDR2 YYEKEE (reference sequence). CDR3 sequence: CASSASGLFQETQYF. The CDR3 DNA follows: TGTGCCAGCAGTGCTAGCGGGCTATTCCAAGAGACCCAGTACTTC.

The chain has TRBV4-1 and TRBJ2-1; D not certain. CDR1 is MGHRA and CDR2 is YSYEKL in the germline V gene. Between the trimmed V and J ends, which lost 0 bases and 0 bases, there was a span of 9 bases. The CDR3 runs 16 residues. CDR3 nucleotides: TGCGCCAGCAGCCAAGAGGCGTATTCCTCCTACAATGAGCAGTTCTTC. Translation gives CASSQEAYSSYNEQFF.

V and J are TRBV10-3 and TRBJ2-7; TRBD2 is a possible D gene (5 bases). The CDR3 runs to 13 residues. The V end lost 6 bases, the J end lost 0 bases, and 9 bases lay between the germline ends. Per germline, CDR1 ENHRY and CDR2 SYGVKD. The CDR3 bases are TGTGCCATCAGCGGACTGAGCTCCTACGAGCAGTACTTC. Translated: CAISGLSSYEQYF.

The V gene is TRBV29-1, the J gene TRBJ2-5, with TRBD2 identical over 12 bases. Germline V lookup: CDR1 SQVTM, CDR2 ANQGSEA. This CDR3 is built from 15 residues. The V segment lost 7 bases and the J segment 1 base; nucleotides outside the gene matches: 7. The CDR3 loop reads CSAGPSGRAQETQYF. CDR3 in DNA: TGCAGCGCGGGCCCTAGCGGGAGGGCCCAAGAGACCCAGTACTTC.

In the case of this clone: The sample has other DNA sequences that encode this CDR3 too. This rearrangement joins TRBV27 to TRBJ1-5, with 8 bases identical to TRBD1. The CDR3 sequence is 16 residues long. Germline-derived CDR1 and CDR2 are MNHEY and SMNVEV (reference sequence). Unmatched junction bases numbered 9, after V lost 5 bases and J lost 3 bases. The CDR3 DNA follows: TGTGCCAGCAGTCCCTCGACAGGGGAAGTCAATCAGCCCCAGCATTTT. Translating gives CASSPSTGEVNQPQHF.

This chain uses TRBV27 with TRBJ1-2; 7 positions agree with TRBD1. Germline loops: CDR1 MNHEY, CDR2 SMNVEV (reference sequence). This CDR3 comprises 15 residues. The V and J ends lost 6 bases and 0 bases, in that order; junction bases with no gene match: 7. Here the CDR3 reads CASRARGDPNYGYTF. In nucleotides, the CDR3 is TGTGCCAGCAGGGCCAGGGGGGACCCTAACTATGGCTACACCTTC.

Here the CDR3 reads CSVLGLDYEQYF. CDR3 DNA: TGCAGCGTTCTGGGGCTAGACTACGAGCAGTACTTC. The V gene is TRBV29-1, the J gene TRBJ2-7; possible D gene TRBD1, 5 bases. Germline loops: CDR1 SQVTM, CDR2 ANQGSEA. V shed 5 bases and J shed 3 bases, with 11 bases lying between them. This CDR3 has 12 amino acids.

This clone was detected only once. The CDR3 nucleotides are TGTGCCAGCAGTTTCTCCCGCTCGGCGGGAGACATGTACGAGCAGTACTTC. The encoded protein is CASSFSRSAGDMYEQYF. The gene calls are TRBV28 and TRBJ2-7; TRBD2 agrees at 7 bases. The CDR3 length is 17 residues. The germline gives CDR1 MDHEN, CDR2 SYDVKM. Trimming removed 3 bases from V and 4 bases from J; junction bases left unmatched: 15.

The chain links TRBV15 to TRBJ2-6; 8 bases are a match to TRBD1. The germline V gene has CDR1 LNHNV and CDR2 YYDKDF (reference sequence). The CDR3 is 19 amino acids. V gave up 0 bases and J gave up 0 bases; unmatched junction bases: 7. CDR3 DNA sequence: TGTGCCACCAGCAGAGAATTGAGGGACAGGTACTCTGGGGCCAACGTCCTGACTTTC. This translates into CATSRELRDRYSGANVLTF. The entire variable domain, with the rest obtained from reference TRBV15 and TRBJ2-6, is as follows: DAMVIQNPRYQVTQFGKPVTLSCSQTLNHNVMYWYQQKSSQAPKLLFHYYDKDFNNEADTPDNFQSRRPNTSFCFLDIRSPGLGDTAMYLCATSRELRDRYSGANVLTFGAGSRLTVL.

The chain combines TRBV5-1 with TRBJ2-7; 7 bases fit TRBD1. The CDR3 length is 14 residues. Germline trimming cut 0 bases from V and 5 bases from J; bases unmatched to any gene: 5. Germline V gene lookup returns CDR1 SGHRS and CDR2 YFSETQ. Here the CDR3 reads CASSLAGTADEQYF. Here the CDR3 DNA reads TGCGCCAGCAGCTTGGCCGGGACAGCTGACGAGCAGTACTTC.

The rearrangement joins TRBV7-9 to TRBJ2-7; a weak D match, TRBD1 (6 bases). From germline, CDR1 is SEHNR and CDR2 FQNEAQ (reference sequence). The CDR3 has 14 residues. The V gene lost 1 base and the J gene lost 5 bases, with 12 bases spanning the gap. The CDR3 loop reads CASSLGGLAHEQYF. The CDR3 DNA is TGTGCCAGCAGCTTAGGGGGGCTAGCCCACGAGCAGTACTTC.

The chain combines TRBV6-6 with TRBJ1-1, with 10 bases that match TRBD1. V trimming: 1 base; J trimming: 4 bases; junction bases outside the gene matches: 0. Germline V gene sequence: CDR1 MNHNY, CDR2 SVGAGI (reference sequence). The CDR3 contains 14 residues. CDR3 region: CASSYWDRGTEAFF. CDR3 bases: TGTGCCAGCAGTTACTGGGACAGGGGCACTGAAGCTTTCTTT.

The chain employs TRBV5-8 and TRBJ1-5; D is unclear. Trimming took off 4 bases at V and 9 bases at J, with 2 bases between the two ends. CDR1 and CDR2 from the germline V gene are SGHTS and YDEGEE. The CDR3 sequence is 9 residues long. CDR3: CASSPPQHF. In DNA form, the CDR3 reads TGTGCCAGCAGCCCGCCCCAGCATTTT.

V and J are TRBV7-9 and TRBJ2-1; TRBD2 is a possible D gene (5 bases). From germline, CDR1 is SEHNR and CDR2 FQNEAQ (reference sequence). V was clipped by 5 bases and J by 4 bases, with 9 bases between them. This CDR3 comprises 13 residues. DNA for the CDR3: TGTGCCAGCAGCCCCGGGGATTACAATGAGCAGTTCTTC. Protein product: CASSPGDYNEQFF.

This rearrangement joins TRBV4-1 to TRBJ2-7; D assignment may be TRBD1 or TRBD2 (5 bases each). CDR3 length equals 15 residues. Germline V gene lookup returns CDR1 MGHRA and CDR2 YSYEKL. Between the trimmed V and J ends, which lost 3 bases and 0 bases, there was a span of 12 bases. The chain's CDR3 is CASSHLWGSSYEQYF. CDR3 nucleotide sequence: TGCGCCAGCAGCCACCTGTGGGGGAGCTCCTACGAGCAGTACTTC.

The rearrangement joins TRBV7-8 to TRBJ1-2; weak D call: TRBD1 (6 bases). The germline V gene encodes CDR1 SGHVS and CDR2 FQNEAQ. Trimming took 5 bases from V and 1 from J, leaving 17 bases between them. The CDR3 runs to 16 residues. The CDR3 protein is CASSNPEGGFNYGYTF. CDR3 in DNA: TGTGCCAGCAGCAACCCCGAAGGGGGGTTTAACTATGGCTACACCTTC.

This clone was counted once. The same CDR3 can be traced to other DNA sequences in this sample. The CDR3 is CASSLSLAGAYEQYF. The CDR3 DNA is TGTGCCAGCAGTTTATCCCTAGCGGGTGCCTACGAGCAGTACTTC. The chain combines TRBV27 with TRBJ2-7; TRBD2 matches 8 bases. CDR1 MNHEY and CDR2 SMNVEV come from the germline V gene (reference sequence). This CDR3 region has 15 residues. The ends lost 0 bases at V and 2 bases at J; junction bases unmatched: 3.

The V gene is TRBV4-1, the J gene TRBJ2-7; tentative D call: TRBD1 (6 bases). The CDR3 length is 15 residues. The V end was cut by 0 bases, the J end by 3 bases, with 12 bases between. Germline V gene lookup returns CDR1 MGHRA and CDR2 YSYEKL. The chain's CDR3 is CASSQERGGIYEQYF. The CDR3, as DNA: TGCGCCAGCAGCCAAGAAAGAGGGGGAATCTACGAGCAGTACTTC.

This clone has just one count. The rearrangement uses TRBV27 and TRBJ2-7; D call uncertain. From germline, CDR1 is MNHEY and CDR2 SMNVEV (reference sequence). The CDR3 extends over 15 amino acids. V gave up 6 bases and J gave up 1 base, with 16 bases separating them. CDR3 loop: CASSSLPINSYEQYF. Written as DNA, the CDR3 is TGTGCCAGCAGCTCTCTACCTATTAATTCCTACGAGCAGTACTTC.

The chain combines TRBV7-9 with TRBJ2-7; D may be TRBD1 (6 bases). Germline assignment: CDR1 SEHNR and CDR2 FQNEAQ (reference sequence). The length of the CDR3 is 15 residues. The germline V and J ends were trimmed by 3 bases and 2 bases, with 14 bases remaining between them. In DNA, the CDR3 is TGTGCCAGCAGCTTCATCCGGGACACCCCCTACGAGCAGTACTTC. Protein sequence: CASSFIRDTPYEQYF. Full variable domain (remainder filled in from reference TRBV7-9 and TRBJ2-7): DTGVSQNPRHKITKRGQNVTFRCDPISEHNRLYWYRQTLGQGPEFLTYFQNEAQLEKSRLLSDRFSAERPKGSFSTLEIQRTEQGDSAMYLCASSFIRDTPYEQYFGPGTRLTVT.

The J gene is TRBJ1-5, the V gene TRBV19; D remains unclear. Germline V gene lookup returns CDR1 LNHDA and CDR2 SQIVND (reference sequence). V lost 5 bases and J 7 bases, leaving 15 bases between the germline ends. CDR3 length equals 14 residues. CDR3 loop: CASSYREYKQPQHF. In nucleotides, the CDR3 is TGTGCCAGTAGTTATAGGGAGTACAAACAGCCCCAGCATTTT.

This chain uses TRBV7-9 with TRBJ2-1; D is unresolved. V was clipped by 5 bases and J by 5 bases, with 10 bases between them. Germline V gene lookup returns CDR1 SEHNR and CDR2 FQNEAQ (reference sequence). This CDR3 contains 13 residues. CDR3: CASSPTANNEQFF. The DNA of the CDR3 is TGTGCCAGCAGCCCCACGGCGAACAATGAGCAGTTCTTC.

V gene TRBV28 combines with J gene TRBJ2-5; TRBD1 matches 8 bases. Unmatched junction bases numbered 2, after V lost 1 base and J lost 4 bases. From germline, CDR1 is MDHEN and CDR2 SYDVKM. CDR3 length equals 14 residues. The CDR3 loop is CASSLLGQAETQYF. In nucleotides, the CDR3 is TGTGCCAGCAGTTTATTGGGACAGGCAGAGACCCAGTACTTC.

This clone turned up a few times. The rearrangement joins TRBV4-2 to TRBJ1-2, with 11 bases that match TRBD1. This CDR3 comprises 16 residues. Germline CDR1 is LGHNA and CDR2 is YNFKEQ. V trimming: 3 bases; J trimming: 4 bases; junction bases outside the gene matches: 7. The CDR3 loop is CASSQDGTGGGYGYTF. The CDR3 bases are TGTGCCAGCAGCCAGGATGGGACAGGGGGAGGCTATGGCTACACCTTC.

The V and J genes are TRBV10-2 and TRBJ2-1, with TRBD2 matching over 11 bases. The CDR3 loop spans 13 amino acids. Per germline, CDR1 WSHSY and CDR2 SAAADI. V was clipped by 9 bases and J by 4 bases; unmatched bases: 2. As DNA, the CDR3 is TGCGCCAGTGGGACTAGCGGTTACAATGAGCAGTTCTTC. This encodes CASGTSGYNEQFF.

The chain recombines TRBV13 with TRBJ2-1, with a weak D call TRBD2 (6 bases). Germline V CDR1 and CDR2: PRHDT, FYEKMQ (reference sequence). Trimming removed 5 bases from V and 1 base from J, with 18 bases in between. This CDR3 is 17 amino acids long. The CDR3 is CASSHAKGLDSYNEQFF. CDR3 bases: TGTGCCAGCAGCCATGCCAAGGGACTGGATTCCTACAATGAGCAGTTCTTC.